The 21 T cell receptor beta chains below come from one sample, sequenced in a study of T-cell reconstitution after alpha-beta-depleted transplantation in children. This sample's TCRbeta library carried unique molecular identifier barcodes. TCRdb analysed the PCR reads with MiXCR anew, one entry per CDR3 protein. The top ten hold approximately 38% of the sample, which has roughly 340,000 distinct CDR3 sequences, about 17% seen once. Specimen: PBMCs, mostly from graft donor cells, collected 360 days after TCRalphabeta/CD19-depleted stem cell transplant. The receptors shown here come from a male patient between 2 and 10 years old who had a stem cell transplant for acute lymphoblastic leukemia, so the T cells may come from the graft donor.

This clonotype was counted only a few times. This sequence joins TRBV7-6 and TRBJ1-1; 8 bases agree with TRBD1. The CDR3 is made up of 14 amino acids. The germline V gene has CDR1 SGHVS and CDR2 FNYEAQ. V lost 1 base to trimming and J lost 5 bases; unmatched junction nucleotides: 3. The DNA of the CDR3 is TGTGCCAGCAGCTTAGTCGACAGGGGAACTGAAGCTTTCTTT. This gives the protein CASSLVDRGTEAFF.

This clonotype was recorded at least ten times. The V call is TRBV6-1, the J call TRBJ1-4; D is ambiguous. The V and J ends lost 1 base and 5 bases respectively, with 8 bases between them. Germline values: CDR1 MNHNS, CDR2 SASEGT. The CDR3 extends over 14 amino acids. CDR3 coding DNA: TGTGCCAGCAGTGAAGGGAGTAGGAATGAAAAACTGTTTTTT. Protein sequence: CASSEGSRNEKLFF.

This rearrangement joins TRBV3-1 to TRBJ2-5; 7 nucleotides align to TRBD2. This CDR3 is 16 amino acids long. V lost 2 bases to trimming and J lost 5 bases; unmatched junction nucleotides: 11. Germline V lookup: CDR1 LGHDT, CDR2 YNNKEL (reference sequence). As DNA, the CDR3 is TGTGCCAGCAGCCAATGGGGCGGGAGTGGATCGGAGACCCAGTACTTC. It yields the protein CASSQWGGSGSETQYF.

CDR3 coding DNA: TGTGCCTGGAGTCCAGGACAGGGAATTGGGACAGATACGCAGTATTTT. Amino acids: CAWSPGQGIGTDTQYF. The V gene is TRBV30, the J gene TRBJ2-3; TRBD1 agrees at 8 bases. V dropped 2 bases and J dropped 3; count of bases not matched to a gene: 10. CDR1 GTSNPN and CDR2 SVGIG come from the germline V gene (reference sequence). CDR3 size: 16 residues.

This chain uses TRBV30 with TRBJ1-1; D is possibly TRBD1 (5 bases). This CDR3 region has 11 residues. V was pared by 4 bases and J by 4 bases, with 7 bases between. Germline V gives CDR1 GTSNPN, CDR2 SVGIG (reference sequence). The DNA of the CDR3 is TGTGCCTGGATAGGGGTCACTGAAGCTTTCTTT. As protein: CAWIGVTEAFF.

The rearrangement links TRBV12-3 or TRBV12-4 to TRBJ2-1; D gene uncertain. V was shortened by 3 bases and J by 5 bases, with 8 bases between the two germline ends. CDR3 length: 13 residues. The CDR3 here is CASSLFSNNEQFF. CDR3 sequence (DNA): TGTGCCAGCAGTTTGTTTAGTAACAATGAGCAGTTCTTC.

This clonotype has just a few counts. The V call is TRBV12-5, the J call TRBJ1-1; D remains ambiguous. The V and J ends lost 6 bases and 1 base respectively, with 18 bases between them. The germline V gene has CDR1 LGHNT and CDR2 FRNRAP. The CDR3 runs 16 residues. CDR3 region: CASGTSGVRWNTEAFF. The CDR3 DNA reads TGTGCTAGTGGGACGAGCGGCGTCCGTTGGAACACTGAAGCTTTCTTT.

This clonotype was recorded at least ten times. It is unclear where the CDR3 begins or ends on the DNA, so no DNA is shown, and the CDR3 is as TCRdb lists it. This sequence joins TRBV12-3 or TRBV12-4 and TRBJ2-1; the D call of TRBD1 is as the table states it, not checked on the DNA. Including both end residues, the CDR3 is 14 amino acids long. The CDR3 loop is CASSLGTGNNEQFF.

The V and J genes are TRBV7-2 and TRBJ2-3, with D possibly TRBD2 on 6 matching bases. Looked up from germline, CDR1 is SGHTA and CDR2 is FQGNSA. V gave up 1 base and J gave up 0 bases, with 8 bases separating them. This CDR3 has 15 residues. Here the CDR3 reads CASSLGGESTDTQYF. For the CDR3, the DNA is TGTGCCAGCAGCTTAGGGGGGGAAAGCACAGATACGCAGTATTTT. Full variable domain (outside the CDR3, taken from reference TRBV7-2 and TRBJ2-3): GAGVSQSPSNKVTEKGKDVELRCDPISGHTALYWYRQSLGQGLEFLIYFQGNSAPDKSGLPSDRFSAERTGGSVSTLTIQRTQQEDSAVYLCASSLGGESTDTQYFGPGTRLTVL.

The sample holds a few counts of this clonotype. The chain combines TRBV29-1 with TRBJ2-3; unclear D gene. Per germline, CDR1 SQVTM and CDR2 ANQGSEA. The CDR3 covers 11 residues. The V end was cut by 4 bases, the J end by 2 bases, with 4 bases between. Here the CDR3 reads CSVATTDTQYF. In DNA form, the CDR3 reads TGCAGCGTTGCCACCACAGATACGCAGTATTTT.

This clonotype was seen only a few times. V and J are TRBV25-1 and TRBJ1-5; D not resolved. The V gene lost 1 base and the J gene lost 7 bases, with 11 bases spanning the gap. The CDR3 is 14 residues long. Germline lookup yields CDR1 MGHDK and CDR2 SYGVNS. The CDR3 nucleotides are TGTGCCAGCAGTGAATCGGCTTGGGGACAGCCCCAGCATTTT. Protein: CASSESAWGQPQHF.

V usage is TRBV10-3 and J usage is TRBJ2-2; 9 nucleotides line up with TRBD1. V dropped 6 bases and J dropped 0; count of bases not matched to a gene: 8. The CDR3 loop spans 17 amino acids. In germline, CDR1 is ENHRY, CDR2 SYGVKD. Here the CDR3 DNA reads TGTGCCATCAGACGCCGGGACAGGGAACCGAACACCGGGGAGCTGTTTTTT. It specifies CAIRRRDREPNTGELFF.

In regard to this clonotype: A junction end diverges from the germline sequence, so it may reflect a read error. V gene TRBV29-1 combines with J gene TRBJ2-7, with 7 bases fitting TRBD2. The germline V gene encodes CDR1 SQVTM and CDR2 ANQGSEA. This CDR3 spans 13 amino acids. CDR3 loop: CSVEGGRLYGQYF. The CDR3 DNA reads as TGCAGCGTTGAAGGCGGGAGACTGTACGGGCAGTACTTC.

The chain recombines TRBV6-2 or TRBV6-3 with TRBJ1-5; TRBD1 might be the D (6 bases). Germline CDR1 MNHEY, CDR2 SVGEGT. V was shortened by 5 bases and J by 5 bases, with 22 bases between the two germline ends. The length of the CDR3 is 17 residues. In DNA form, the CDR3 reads TGTGCCAGCAGTCCGGACAGACCGCCTGCGTACGATCAGCCCCAGCATTTT. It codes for CASSPDRPPAYDQPQHF.

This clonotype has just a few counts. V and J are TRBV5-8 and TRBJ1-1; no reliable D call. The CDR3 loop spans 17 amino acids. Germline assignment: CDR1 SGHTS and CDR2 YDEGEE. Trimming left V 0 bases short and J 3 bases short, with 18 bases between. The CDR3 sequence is CASSLAGPPSSHTEAFF. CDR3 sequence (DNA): TGTGCCAGCAGCTTGGCGGGTCCCCCATCTTCCCACACTGAAGCTTTCTTT.

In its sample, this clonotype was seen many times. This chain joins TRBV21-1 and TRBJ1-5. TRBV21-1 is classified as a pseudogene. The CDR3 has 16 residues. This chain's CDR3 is CASSKGDERGNQPQHF. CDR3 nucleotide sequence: TGTGCCAGCAGCAAGGGAGATGAGAGGGGCAATCAGCCCCAGCATTTT.

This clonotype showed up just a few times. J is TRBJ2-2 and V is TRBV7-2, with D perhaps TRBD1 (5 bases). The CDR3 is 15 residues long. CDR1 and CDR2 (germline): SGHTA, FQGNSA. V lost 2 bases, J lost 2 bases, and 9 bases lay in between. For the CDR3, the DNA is TGTGCCAGCAGCTTAAACAGGATCAACACCGGGGAGCTGTTTTTT. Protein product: CASSLNRINTGELFF. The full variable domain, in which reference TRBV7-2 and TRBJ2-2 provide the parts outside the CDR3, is GAGVSQSPSNKVTEKGKDVELRCDPISGHTALYWYRQSLGQGLEFLIYFQGNSAPDKSGLPSDRFSAERTGGSVSTLTIQRTQQEDSAVYLCASSLNRINTGELFFGEGSRLTVL.

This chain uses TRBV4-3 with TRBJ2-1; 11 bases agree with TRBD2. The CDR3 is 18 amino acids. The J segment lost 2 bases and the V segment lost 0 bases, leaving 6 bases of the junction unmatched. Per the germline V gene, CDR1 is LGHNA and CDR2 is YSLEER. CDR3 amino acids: CASSQEATLAGAYNEQFF. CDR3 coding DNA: TGCGCCAGCAGCCAAGAAGCTACACTAGCGGGAGCCTACAATGAGCAGTTCTTC.

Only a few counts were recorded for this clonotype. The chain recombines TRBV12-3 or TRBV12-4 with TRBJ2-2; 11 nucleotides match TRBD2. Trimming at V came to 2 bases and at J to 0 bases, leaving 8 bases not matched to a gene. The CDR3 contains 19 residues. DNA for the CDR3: TGTGCCAGCAGTTTAAGGGGAACTAGCGGGAGTCCGAACACCGGGGAGCTGTTTTTT. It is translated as CASSLRGTSGSPNTGELFF.

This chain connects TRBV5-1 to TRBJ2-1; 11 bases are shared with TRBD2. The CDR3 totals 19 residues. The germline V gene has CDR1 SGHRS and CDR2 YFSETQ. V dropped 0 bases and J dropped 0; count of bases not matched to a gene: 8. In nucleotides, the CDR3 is TGCGCCAGCAGCTTGGGTCTAGCGGGAGGTTCGAGCTCCTACAATGAGCAGTTCTTC. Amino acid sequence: CASSLGLAGGSSSYNEQFF.

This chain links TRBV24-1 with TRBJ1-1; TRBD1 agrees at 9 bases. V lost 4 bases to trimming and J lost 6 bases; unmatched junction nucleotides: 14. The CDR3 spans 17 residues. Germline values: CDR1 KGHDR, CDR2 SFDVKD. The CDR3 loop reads CATSDDPGTGWDPEAFF. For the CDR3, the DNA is TGTGCCACCAGTGACGATCCCGGGACAGGGTGGGACCCTGAAGCTTTCTTT.